This TCR beta chain comes out of a study of vaccination effects on CD4 cells after COVID-19. Regarding the study as a whole: Researchers reported few convalescent patients and no early post-infection timepoints in the study.

Trimming removed 1 base from V and 4 bases from J, with 13 bases in between. The CDR3 sequence is 15 residues long. CDR1 and CDR2 (germline): KGHSH, LQKENI. A remark on this clone: Its antigen is not identified.

Measured with immunoSEQ multiplex PCR; TCRdb has only the in-frame clones, and not every one. The repertoire consists of tens of thousands of clones, with roughly 78% occurring once and the leading ten covering 2%. Viral peptide pool expansion of antigen-specific CD4+ T cells preceded sequencing in the ViraFEST assay. At the end of about ten days of culture, CD4+ T cells were isolated. Either the mRNA-1273 or the BNT162b2 vaccine was given to participants as two doses. Each culture well received some 1.9 million PBMC. These cells were then cultured in IMDM with roughly 9 IU/ml IL-2 and 10 ug/ml peptides.

The clonotype was recovered from a human donor who received a COVID-19 vaccine. The sample was CD4+ T cells from PBMCs cultured with HCoV-OC43 spike peptides, taken after COVID-19 vaccination. As for subset: HCoV-OC43 spike overlapping peptide pool stimulation. The rearrangement joins TRBV18 to TRBJ2-5; D perhaps matches TRBD2 (5 bases). The CDR3 DNA reads as TGTGCCAGCTCACCACTTCGGGGTTCAGGAGAGACCCAGTACTTC. Amino acid sequence: CASSPLRGSGETQYF. Drawing the rest from reference TRBV18 and TRBJ2-5, the complete variable domain is NAGVMQNPRHLVRRRGQEARLRCSPMKGHSHVYWYRQLPEEGLKFMVYLQKENIIDESGMPKERFSAEFPKEGPSILRIQQVVRGDSAAYFCASSPLRGSGETQYFGPGTRLLVL.